What follows are 11 T cell receptor beta chains derived from one specimen sequenced in a study of regulatory T cells in long-lasting Graves disease. Arm-PCR of CDR3 regions and iRepertoire HTBI primers were the basis on which TCR beta libraries were built. In TCRdb, the multiplex PCR reads were re-called with MiXCR into one record per CDR3 protein. In the table there are roughly 380,000 distinct CDR3 sequences, 15% to 18% of which are singletons. Time point indicated: newly diagnosed GD, antithyroid drugs for less than 3 months. Construction of the TCR library relied on RNA isolated from PBMCs. This specimen consisted of peripheral blood mononuclear cells (PBMCs), obtained at new diagnosis, from a patient treated with antithyroid drugs. These receptors came from a female donor with Graves disease.

This clonotype was seen ten or more times. The chain carries TRBV24-1 and TRBJ2-3; possibly TRBD2 for D (6 bases). This CDR3 comprises 16 residues. Trimming took 1 base from V and 1 from J, leaving 11 bases between them. Germline CDR1 is KGHDR and CDR2 is SFDVKD. Here the CDR3 reads CATSDFGGLGTDTQYF. The DNA of the CDR3 is TGTGCCACCAGTGATTTCGGGGGTCTCGGCACAGATACGCAGTATTTT.

This clonotype was observed at least ten times. This chain joins TRBV15 and TRBJ2-7, with 9 bases lining up with TRBD1. CDR1 LNHNV and CDR2 YYDKDF come from the germline V gene (reference sequence). This CDR3 has 17 residues. J lost 5 bases, V lost 0 bases, and 11 bases had no gene match. The chain's CDR3 is CATSRDWGQGGRHEQYF. CDR3 sequence (DNA): TGTGCCACCAGCAGAGATTGGGGACAGGGCGGTAGACACGAGCAGTACTTC.

The rearrangement links TRBV7-3 to TRBJ1-2; D is unclear. This CDR3 contains 15 residues. Germline-derived CDR1 and CDR2 are SGHTA and FQGTGA. Deletions cut 5 bases from V and 0 bases from J, with 13 bases between. The CDR3 reads CASSPLDAANYGYTF. The CDR3 region has the DNA TGTGCCAGCAGCCCACTGGACGCAGCTAACTATGGCTACACCTTC.

This clonotype was seen at least ten times. V and J are TRBV7-6 and TRBJ1-2, with unresolved D. The CDR3 contains 13 residues. Trimming removed 5 bases at V and 1 base at J, with 8 bases between. Germline V gene data show CDR1 as SGHVS and CDR2 as FNYEAQ. The CDR3 here is CASSLSSNYGYTF. DNA of the CDR3: TGTGCCAGCAGCCTGAGCAGTAACTATGGCTACACCTTC.

This clonotype was recorded many times. The chain recombines TRBV3-1 with TRBJ2-3, with TRBD1 matching over 7 bases. The length of the CDR3 is 15 residues. In germline, CDR1 is LGHDT, CDR2 YNNKEL (reference sequence). V gave up 2 bases and J gave up 2 bases; unmatched junction bases: 4. The CDR3 is CASSQLDRVTDTQYF. In DNA, the CDR3 is TGTGCCAGCAGCCAACTCGACAGGGTCACAGATACGCAGTATTTT.

The rearrangement joins TRBV28 to TRBJ1-4; 7 bases align to TRBD1. The CDR3 runs 15 residues. In germline, CDR1 is MDHEN, CDR2 SYDVKM. V gave up 6 bases and J gave up 5 bases; unmatched junction bases: 9. The CDR3 here is CASSSSGQENEKLFF. CDR3 coding DNA: TGTGCCAGCAGCTCCTCCGGACAGGAGAATGAAAAACTGTTTTTT. Combining the CDR3 with reference TRBV28 and TRBJ1-4 gives the whole variable domain DVKVTQSSRYLVKRTGEKVFLECVQDMDHENMFWYRQDPGLGLRLIYFSYDVKMKEKGDIPEGYSVSREKKERFSLILESASTNQTSMYLCASSSSGQENEKLFFGSGTQLSVL.

This clonotype was observed many times. The chain combines TRBV28 with TRBJ2-1; D may be TRBD1 or TRBD2 (5 bases each). V was cut by 7 bases and J by 4 bases, with 17 bases left in between. The CDR3 is made up of 15 amino acids. The V gene's germline CDR1 is MDHEN and CDR2 SYDVKM. CDR3 sequence (DNA): TGTGCCAGCATTTCCGGGACCGCGTTGTACAATGAGCAGTTCTTC. Protein: CASISGTALYNEQFF.

This clonotype was seen only once. The CDR3 DNA reads as TGTGCCAGCAGGGACAACTTTGTCCATGAGCAGTTCTTC. Amino acids: CASRDNFVHEQFF. V usage is TRBV27 and J usage is TRBJ2-1; D perhaps matches TRBD1 (5 bases). Germline CDR1 is MNHEY and CDR2 is SMNVEV (reference sequence). The CDR3 has 13 amino acids. The ends were cut back, 6 bases at V and 8 bases at J, with 14 bases in the middle.

This clonotype was found many times. The V gene is TRBV27, the J gene TRBJ1-1; 9 positions agree with TRBD1. The CDR3 runs to 14 residues. Germline CDR1 reads MNHEY; CDR2 reads SMNVEV (reference sequence). V lost 6 bases to trimming and J lost 5 bases; unmatched junction nucleotides: 7. The CDR3 DNA sequence: TGTGCCAGCAGATTACAGGGGGCGAGGACTGAAGCTTTCTTT. Amino acid sequence: CASRLQGARTEAFF.

This clonotype occurred many times. CDR3 DNA: TGTGCCAGCAGCCTCGCCGGGAGTGTGTTAGAGACCCAGTACTTC. It translates to CASSLAGSVLETQYF. The rearrangement links TRBV3-1 to TRBJ2-5, with D tentatively TRBD2 (6 bases). Germline V lookup: CDR1 LGHDT, CDR2 YNNKEL (reference sequence). V was trimmed by 4 bases and J by 4 bases, leaving 16 bases between them. CDR3 length equals 15 residues.

This clonotype was picked up many times. This chain uses TRBV24-1 with TRBJ2-7; D unresolved. Trimming took 6 bases from V and 0 from J, leaving 5 bases between them. Germline lookup yields CDR1 KGHDR and CDR2 SFDVKD. The CDR3 totals 12 residues. CDR3 sequence: CATSSDSYEQYF. Here the CDR3 DNA reads TGTGCCACCAGTAGCGACTCCTACGAGCAGTACTTC.